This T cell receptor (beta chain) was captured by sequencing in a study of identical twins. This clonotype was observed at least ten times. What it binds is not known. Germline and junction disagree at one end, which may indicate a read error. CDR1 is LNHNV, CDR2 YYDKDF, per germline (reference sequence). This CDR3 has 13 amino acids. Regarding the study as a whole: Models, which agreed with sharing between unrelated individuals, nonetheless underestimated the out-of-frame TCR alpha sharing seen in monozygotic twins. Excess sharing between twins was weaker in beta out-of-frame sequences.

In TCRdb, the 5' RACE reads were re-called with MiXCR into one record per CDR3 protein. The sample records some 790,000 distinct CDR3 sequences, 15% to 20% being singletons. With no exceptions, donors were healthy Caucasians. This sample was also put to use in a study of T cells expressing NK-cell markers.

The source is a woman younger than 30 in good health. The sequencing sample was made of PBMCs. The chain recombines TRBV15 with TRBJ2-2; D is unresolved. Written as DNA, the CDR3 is TGTGCCACCAGAAGAGAGTACACCGGGGAGCTGTTTTTT. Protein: CATRREYTGELFF.